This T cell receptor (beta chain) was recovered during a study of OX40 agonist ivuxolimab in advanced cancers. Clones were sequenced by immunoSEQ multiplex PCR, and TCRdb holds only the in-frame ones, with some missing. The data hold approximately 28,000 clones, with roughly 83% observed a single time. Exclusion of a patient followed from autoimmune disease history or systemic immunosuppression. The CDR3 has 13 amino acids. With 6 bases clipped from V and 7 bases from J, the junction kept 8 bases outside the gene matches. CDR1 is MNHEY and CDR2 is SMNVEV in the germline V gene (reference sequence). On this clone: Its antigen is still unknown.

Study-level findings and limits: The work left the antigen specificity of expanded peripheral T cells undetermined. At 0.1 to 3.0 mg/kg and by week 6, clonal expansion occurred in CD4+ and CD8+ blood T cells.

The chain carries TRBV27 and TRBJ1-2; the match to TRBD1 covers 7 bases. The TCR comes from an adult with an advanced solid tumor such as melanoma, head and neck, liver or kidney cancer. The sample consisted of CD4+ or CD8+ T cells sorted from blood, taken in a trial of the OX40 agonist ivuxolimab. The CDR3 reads CASSTTGDSGYTF. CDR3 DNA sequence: TGTGCCAGCAGCACTACAGGGGACAGTGGCTACACCTTC.